The 17 T cell receptor beta chains below all came from one sample that was sequenced in a study of blood T cells in healthy people across ages. A second PCR, run for about 6 to 11 cycles, used a sample-barcoded 5' primer plus a J-beta primer mix. TCRdb used MiXCR to reprocess the 5' RACE reads, holding one entry per CDR3 protein. The sample lists around 870,000 distinct CDR3 sequences; 25% to 35% were seen once. Sequenced sample: blood. The source of these receptors is a woman older than 75 in good health.

V is TRBV7-2 and J is TRBJ1-5; D not certain. Trimming stripped 0 bases from V and 0 bases from J, with 9 bases between. Germline V gene data show CDR1 as SGHTA and CDR2 as FQGNSA. The CDR3 length is 16 residues. CDR3 in DNA: TGTGCCAGCAGCTTAGCGACGGTGATTAGCAATCAGCCCCAGCATTTT. This codes for CASSLATVISNQPQHF.

This clonotype came up many times. CDR3 bases: TGTGCCAGCAGCGTTAGAGGGGGTGCGGGGGGGCCCCGGGAGACCCAGTACTTC. Its protein is CASSVRGGAGGPRETQYF. The chain is built from TRBV11-2 and TRBJ2-5; 9 bases match TRBD2. After removal of 5 bases from V and 5 bases from J, the junction contained 18 bases not matched to a gene. There are 18 residues in the CDR3. The germline V gene has CDR1 SGHAT and CDR2 FQNNGV.

As regards this clonotype: A much larger clone lies a single base off, so this may be a read error. For the CDR3, the DNA is TGTGCCGGCGGGGTGACCACAGATACGCAGTATTTT. Encoded protein: CAGGVTTDTQYF. The rearrangement uses TRBV7-9 and TRBJ2-3; weak D call: TRBD2 (6 bases). Between the trimmed V and J ends, which lost 11 bases and 2 bases, there was a span of 11 bases. The CDR3 length is 12 residues. CDR1 and CDR2 (germline): SEHNR, FQNEAQ (reference sequence). Using reference TRBV7-9 and TRBJ2-3 for the parts outside the CDR3, the full variable domain is DTGVSQNPRHKITKRGQNVTFRCDPISEHNRLYWYRQTLGQGPEFLTYFQNEAQLEKSRLLSDRFSAERPKGSFSTLEIQRTEQGDSAMYLCAGGVTTDTQYFGPGTRLTVL.

This clonotype was seen at least ten times. The chain carries TRBV10-2 and TRBJ2-7, with a possible D match to TRBD1 (6 bases). Trimming shortened V by 8 bases and J by 4 bases, and 12 bases separated the two germline ends. CDR1 WSHSY and CDR2 SAAADI come from the germline V gene. This CDR3 is built from 12 residues. CDR3 sequence reads: CASRFQGYEQYF. The CDR3 coding sequence is TGCGCCAGCCGGTTTCAGGGGTACGAGCAGTACTTC.

The chain joins TRBV4-1 to TRBJ2-1; 10 bases map to TRBD2. Trimming cost V 4 bases and J 8 bases; bases outside gene matches: 8. Germline CDR1 and CDR2: MGHRA and YSYEKL. CDR3 length equals 15 residues. As DNA, the CDR3 is TGCGCCAGCAGCCCACTAGCGGGATTTTGGGATGAGCAGTTCTTC. This gives the protein CASSPLAGFWDEQFF.

CDR3 coding DNA: TGCGCCAGCAGTGAGGTTAGCGGGGGGGCAAATGAGCAGTTCTTC. Translating it yields CASSEVSGGANEQFF. This chain joins TRBV10-1 and TRBJ2-1, with 11 bases identical to TRBD2. This CDR3 has 15 amino acids. CDR1 is WNHNN and CDR2 is SYGVQD in the germline V gene (reference sequence). J lost 7 bases, V lost 2 bases, and 4 bases had no gene match.

Remarks on this clonotype: A much larger clone differs by one base, so this may be a read error. The CDR3 here is CASFTAGTPYEQYF. Written as DNA, the CDR3 is TGTGCCAGCTTCACAGCCGGGACTCCTTACGAGCAGTACTTC. The chain recombines TRBV6-5 with TRBJ2-7, with D possibly TRBD2 on 6 matching bases. This CDR3 is 14 amino acids long. V lost 8 bases and J 4 bases, leaving 18 bases between the germline ends. Looked up from germline, CDR1 is MNHEY and CDR2 is SVGAGI.

The J gene is TRBJ2-3, the V gene TRBV2; 7 bases line up with TRBD2. Looked up from germline, CDR1 is SNHLY and CDR2 is FYNNEI. The CDR3 runs to 15 residues. Germline trimming cut 4 bases from V and 4 bases from J; bases unmatched to any gene: 8. CDR3 DNA: TGTGCCAGCAGTGTGGCTGGCGGGGGAGCAGATACGCAGTATTTT. Amino acids: CASSVAGGGADTQYF.

The rearrangement uses TRBV7-2 and TRBJ2-3; possibly TRBD2 for D (6 bases). The CDR3 loop spans 19 amino acids. The germline V and J ends were trimmed by 1 base and 5 bases, with 25 bases remaining between them. CDR1 SGHTA and CDR2 FQGNSA come from the germline V gene. The chain's CDR3 is CASSLVPSRRVLGGDTQYF. In DNA form, the CDR3 reads TGTGCCAGCAGCTTAGTCCCCTCACGGAGGGTTCTTGGGGGAGATACGCAGTATTTT.

The CDR3 DNA reads TGTGCCAGCAGGAGTCAATACACCGGGGAGCTGTTTTTT. It encodes CASRSQYTGELFF. The chain carries TRBV14 and TRBJ2-2; D unclear. From germline, CDR1 is SGHDN and CDR2 FVKESK. With 6 bases removed from V and 3 bases from J, the gap between germline ends came to 8 bases. This CDR3 spans 13 amino acids.

This clonotype was seen ten or more times. The chain joins TRBV7-9 to TRBJ2-7; 7 nucleotides line up with TRBD1. The junction had 4 bases not matched to a gene; V was cut back by 4 bases and J by 1 base. Germline loops: CDR1 SEHNR, CDR2 FQNEAQ (reference sequence). The length of the CDR3 is 14 residues. The CDR3 DNA reads TGTGCCAGCAGCTGGACAGGTGCTTCCTACGAGCAGTACTTC. Encoded protein: CASSWTGASYEQYF.

The chain is built from TRBV6-2 or TRBV6-3 and TRBJ1-1, with D perhaps TRBD1 (5 bases). The CDR3 is 12 residues long. Germline V CDR1 and CDR2: MNHEY, SVGEGT. Trimming took 8 bases from V and 6 from J, leaving 13 bases between them. The CDR3 spells CASLGVSPEAFF. CDR3 DNA sequence: TGTGCCAGCTTAGGGGTATCGCCTGAAGCTTTCTTT.

This clonotype was recorded many times. The chain is built from TRBV10-1 and TRBJ2-1; the match to TRBD2 covers 11 bases. J was trimmed by 5 bases and V by 5 bases; bases with no gene match: 2. The CDR3 has 14 residues. Germline V CDR1 and CDR2: WNHNN, SYGVQD (reference sequence). In DNA, the CDR3 is TGCGCCAGCAGTTCTAGCGGGGGGCACAATGAGCAGTTCTTC. Its protein is CASSSSGGHNEQFF.

This clonotype was observed at least ten times. V and J are TRBV2 and TRBJ1-1; D is possibly TRBD1 (5 bases). The CDR3 extends over 12 amino acids. From germline, CDR1 is SNHLY and CDR2 FYNNEI. V shed 3 bases and J shed 7 bases, with 9 bases lying between them. CDR3 DNA sequence: TGTGCCAGCAGTGAGCGGGGGGGTGAAGCTTTCTTT. It codes for CASSERGGEAFF.

The J gene is TRBJ1-5, the V gene TRBV20-1; no reliable D call. The V end lost 1 base, the J end lost 7 bases, and 11 bases lay between the germline ends. The CDR3 covers 13 residues. The germline CDR1 and CDR2 sequences are DFQATT and SNEGSKA (reference sequence). The CDR3 is CSARVAEGQPQHF. In DNA form, the CDR3 reads TGCAGTGCTAGAGTGGCAGAGGGCCAGCCCCAGCATTTT.

This clonotype was found many times. The chain uses TRBV12-3 or TRBV12-4 and TRBJ2-4; D remains ambiguous. This CDR3 comprises 12 residues. V was shortened by 2 bases and J by 10 bases, with 9 bases between the two germline ends. The CDR3 bases are TGTGCCAGCAGTTTATTTGACCCAATTCAGTACTTC. Translated, it gives CASSLFDPIQYF.

This rearrangement joins TRBV12-3 or TRBV12-4 to TRBJ1-1; 7 bases align to TRBD1. The length of the CDR3 is 15 residues. Losses at the gene ends were 1 base for V and 4 bases for J; bases not matched to a gene: 6. This chain's CDR3 is CASSLGGQVITEAFF. CDR3 nucleotide sequence: TGTGCCAGCAGTTTAGGTGGACAGGTAATCACTGAAGCTTTCTTT.